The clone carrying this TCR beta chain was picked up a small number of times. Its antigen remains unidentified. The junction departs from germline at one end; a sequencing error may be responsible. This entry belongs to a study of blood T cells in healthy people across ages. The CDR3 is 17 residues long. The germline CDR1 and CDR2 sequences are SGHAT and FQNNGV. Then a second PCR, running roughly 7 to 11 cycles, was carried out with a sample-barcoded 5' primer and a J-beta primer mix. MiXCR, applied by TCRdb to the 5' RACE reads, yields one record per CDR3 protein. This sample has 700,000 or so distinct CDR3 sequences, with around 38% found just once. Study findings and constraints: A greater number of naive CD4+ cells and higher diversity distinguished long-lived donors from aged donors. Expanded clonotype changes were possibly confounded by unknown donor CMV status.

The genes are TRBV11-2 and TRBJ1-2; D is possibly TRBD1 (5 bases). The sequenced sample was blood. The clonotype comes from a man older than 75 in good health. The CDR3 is CASSIDLQVMKDYGYTF. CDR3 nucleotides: TGTGCCAGCAGCATAGACTTACAGGTGATGAAGGACTATGGCTACACCTTC.